This record looks at one T cell receptor (beta chain) sequence and its context. The CDR3 runs 16 residues. Trimming at V came to 0 bases and at J to 2 bases, leaving 8 bases not matched to a gene. Per germline, CDR1 GTSNPN and CDR2 SVGIG (reference sequence). This entry is derived from a study of blood T cell repertoires in COVID-19. As for the study in general: Sources were T cells, B-cell-depleted T cells, or PBMCs; the material itself was cDNA or gDNA.

Data came from immunoSEQ multiplex PCR; TCRdb stores just in-frame clones and leaves some out. The repertoire holds some 200,000 clones, roughly 84% seen once, with approximately 2.6% in the top ten. The sequencing input was peripheral blood. V usage is TRBV30 and J usage is TRBJ2-5; 8 positions agree with TRBD2. The TCR was taken from a human donor with acute or convalescent COVID-19. The donor label of this sample is uncertain. The CDR3 reads CAWSVPLSGSQETQYF. The CDR3 DNA reads as TGTGCCTGGAGTGTACCCCTAAGCGGGAGTCAAGAGACCCAGTACTTC.